The rows below give T cell receptor beta chains drawn from one sample of a study of blood T cell repertoires in COVID-19. The protocol was immunoSEQ multiplex PCR, while the TCRdb copy is restricted to in-frame clones and leaves out a portion. The table shows some 41,000 clones, with 83% occurring only once. Sequenced sample: peripheral blood. All receptors come from a man aged 80 or over in a cohort sampled during active COVID-19. Both conserved end residues are part of each CDR3. A D gene is named only where the DNA matches it firmly. Rows may omit the clone size; those that give it use once, few, many or a size class.

TRBD1	TRBJ1-2	TRBV28	.	CASSLLAGGSYGYTF	TGTGCCAGCAGTTTACTGGCAGGGGGGAGCTATGGCTACACCTTC
.	TRBJ2-7	TRBV7-8	few	CASRTDGRHPYEQYF	TGTGCCAGCAGGACCGACGGCAGGCATCCCTACGAGCAGTACTTC
.	TRBJ1-2	TRBV6-5	.	CASSHDRGAGGYTF	TGTGCCAGCAGTCATGACCGGGGGGCTGGTGGCTACACCTTC
.	TRBJ2-5	TRBV30	.	CAWSVRGRKVTQYF	TGTGCCTGGAGTGTACGGGGTAGAAAAGTGACCCAGTACTTC
.	TRBJ2-1	TRBV18	.	CASSPPTSSYNEQFF	TGTGCCAGCTCACCACCCACGAGCTCCTACAATGAGCAGTTCTTC
TRBD1	TRBJ2-1	TRBV5-6	few	CASSSGQAPYNEQFF	TGTGCCAGCAGCTCCGGACAGGCACCCTACAATGAGCAGTTCTTC
TRBD2	TRBJ2-5	TRBV5-1	.	CASSPLIYGGSLTTQYF	TGCGCCAGCAGCCCCCTGATTTACGGCGGGAGCTTGACGACCCAGTACTTC
.	TRBJ2-1	TRBV11-2	.	CASSLDMAVYNEQFF	TGTGCCAGCAGCTTAGATATGGCAGTTTACAATGAGCAGTTCTTC
.	TRBJ2-2	TRBV7-9	.	CASSSGSGELFF	TGTGCCAGCAGCTCAGGATCCGGGGAGCTGTTTTTT
.	TRBJ1-4	TRBV5-1	few	CASSPAAESTNEKLFF	TGCGCCAGCAGCCCCGCGGCAGAGTCCACTAATGAAAAACTGTTTTTT
.	TRBJ1-1	TRBV9	.	CASSVRGISTEAFF	TGTGCCAGCAGCGTCCGCGGAATAAGCACTGAAGCTTTCTTT
.	TRBJ1-1	TRBV5-4	.	CASSSTGNTEAFF	TGTGCCAGCAGCTCGACAGGGAACACTGAAGCTTTCTTT
.	TRBJ1-3	TRBV7-2	.	CASSLAGTPGNTIYF	TGTGCCAGCAGCTTAGCCGGGACACCAGGAAACACCATATATTTT
TRBD2	TRBJ2-7	TRBV29-1	once	CSAHGRSSGTMEQYF	TGCAGCGCCCACGGGCGGTCTAGCGGGACCATGGAGCAGTACTTC
.	TRBJ1-4	TRBV20-1	once	CSASRANEKLFF	TGCAGTGCTAGTAGAGCAAATGAAAAACTGTTTTTT
.	TRBJ2-1	TRBV7-9	once	CASSLGVSGNEQFF	TGTGCCAGCAGCTTAGGTGTTTCCGGTAATGAGCAGTTCTTC
TRBD1	TRBJ1-2	TRBV19	.	CASTPTPDRSYGYTF	TGTGCCAGTACCCCTACCCCGGACAGGTCCTATGGCTACACCTTC
.	TRBJ2-7	TRBV30	.	CAWSVPQGSYEQYF	TGTGCCTGGAGTGTGCCGCAGGGGTCCTACGAGCAGTACTTC
.	TRBJ1-5	TRBV6-5	.	CASSYGPQPQHF	TGTGCCAGCAGTTACGGGCCCCAGCCCCAGCATTTT
TRBD2	TRBJ2-7	TRBV29-1	.	CSVISGTSYEQYF	TGCAGCGTTATTTCCGGGACTAGCTACGAGCAGTACTTC
TRBD1	TRBJ1-2	TRBV19	.	CASTPWTGGAMDGYTF	TGTGCCAGCACTCCATGGACAGGGGGCGCGATGGATGGCTACACCTTC
TRBD1	TRBJ2-3	TRBV7-9	.	CASSSARDRGTDTQYF	TGTGCCAGCAGCTCGGCCCGGGACAGGGGTACAGATACGCAGTATTTT
TRBD2	TRBJ2-1	TRBV5-4	few	CASSQTSGVSYNEQFF	TGTGCCAGCAGTCAGACTAGCGGGGTCTCCTACAATGAGCAGTTCTTC
.	TRBJ2-5	TRBV21-1	.	CASSKGRGCQETQYF	TGTGCCAGCAGCAAGGGCAGGGGGTGCCAAGAGACCCAGTACTTC
.	TRBJ1-1	TRBV28	.	CASSSQGLWGKARAFF	TGTGCCAGCAGTTCACAGGGCCTGTGGGGAAAAGCTAGAGCTTTCTTT
.	TRBJ1-2	TRBV12-3/TRBV12-4	.	CASSFSGGGYTF	TGTGCCAGCAGTTTTAGCGGAGGTGGCTACACCTTC
.	TRBJ2-3	TRBV9	.	CASSVSSGTDTQYF	TGTGCCAGCAGCGTTTCTAGCGGCACAGATACGCAGTATTTT
TRBD1	TRBJ1-5	TRBV6-5	.	CASRRTGEVGQPQHF	TGTGCCAGCAGACGGACAGGGGAGGTAGGTCAGCCCCAGCATTTT
TRBD1	TRBJ1-6	TRBV6-5	.	CASNGQGRNSPLHF	TGTGCCAGCAACGGACAGGGTAGGAATTCACCCCTCCACTTT
.	TRBJ2-1	TRBV19	.	CASSMRREQFF	TGTGCCAGTAGTATGCGGAGGGAGCAGTTCTTC
.	TRBJ1-1	TRBV6-5	once	CASRLLPYTEAFF	TGTGCCAGCAGGCTCCTACCCTACACTGAAGCTTTCTTT
TRBD1	TRBJ1-2	TRBV7-2	.	CASSLGTGGNYGYTF	TGTGCCAGCAGCTTAGGGACAGGGGGCAACTATGGCTACACCTTC